Sequencing of this T cell receptor beta chain was carried out in a study of T cells in Graves' hyperthyroidism and ophthalmopathy. PBMCs were derived from 10 ml fresh peripheral blood. TCR beta CDR3 regions were amplified from RNA. During a first-round RT-PCR of the TCR CDR3, the HTBI primer set was used. MiXCR, run by TCRdb on the multiplex PCR reads, gives a single entry per CDR3 protein. Of around 340,000 distinct CDR3 sequences in the sample, 20% to 25% were seen once. The CDR3 extends over 12 amino acids. V dropped 7 bases and J dropped 4 bases, with 5 bases sitting between them. Germline loops: CDR1 MDHEN, CDR2 SYDVKM. This clonotype has at least ten counts.

What was sequenced was blood. The chain couples TRBV28 to TRBJ2-6; the D is unclear. The sequence was obtained from a woman aged 50 to 60 with Graves' hyperthyroidism. DNA of the CDR3: TGTGCCAGCACGTCCGGGGCCAACGTCCTGACTTTC. Amino acid sequence: CASTSGANVLTF.